Described below is a single T cell receptor (beta chain) sequence and its context. This CDR3 has 14 amino acids. With V trimmed by 5 bases and J by 4 bases, 4 bases remained unmatched. TCRdb processed the RACE reads anew with MiXCR; each CDR3 protein has one entry. There are around 120,000 distinct CDR3 sequences in the sample; 13% occur only once, and 2.5% to 3% lies in the top ten. The data derive from a study of human T cells and chemical hapten exposure. The time point: pre-sensitization, week 0. Treatment reported: therapeutic diphenylcyclopropenone sensitization with weekly scalp DPC. The TCR was taken from a woman in her late teens or twenties with alopecia areata. Some clones in this sample may be carry-over from other donors' samples. The rearrangement joins TRBV12-3 or TRBV12-4 to TRBJ2-1; 8 positions match TRBD1. The sample in question was whole blood, obtained in connection with sensitization to the hapten diphenylcyclopropenone (DPC). CDR3 sequence: CASSQGARYNEQFF. The CDR3 coding sequence is TGTGCCAGCAGTCAGGGGGCTCGGTACAATGAGCAGTTCTTC.